This TCR beta chain originates from a study of identical twins. This clonotype was seen a few times. The CDR3 covers 13 residues. Germline-derived CDR1 and CDR2 are ENHRY and SYGVKD. V lost 6 bases, J lost 7 bases, and 13 bases lay in between. TCRdb passed the 5' RACE reads through MiXCR, listing each CDR3 protein once. The sample lists about 520,000 distinct CDR3 sequences, about 20% occurring once. The sample also formed part of further work on T cells expressing NK-cell markers. As that report states: Sorted CD3+CD56-NKG2C+, CD3+CD56+NKG2C+ and CD3+CD56+NKG2C- T cells supplied the TCR beta repertoires. HCMV seropositivity marked seven of the eight sequenced donors; one was seronegative. In a few donors, these clonotypes also led the CD3+CD56-NKG2C+ fraction.

The receptor comes from a woman in her late teens or twenties in good health. The V and J genes are TRBV10-3 and TRBJ2-1; D remains unclear. The specimen sequenced was CD4+ T cells sorted from blood. The CDR3 protein is CAISLVLRNEQFF. In DNA form, the CDR3 reads TGTGCCATCAGCTTAGTTCTTCGGAATGAGCAGTTCTTC.